This TCR beta chain was sequenced in a study of blood T cell repertoires in COVID-19. Assay used: immunoSEQ multiplex PCR; TCRdb lists only in-frame clones, some missing. The sample lists 400,000 or so clones; about 92% were seen once. Trimming stripped 0 bases from V and 6 bases from J, with 12 bases between. This CDR3 is built from 14 residues. CDR1 is SGHNT, CDR2 YYREEE, per germline (reference sequence). The J gene is TRBJ1-1, the V gene TRBV5-4, with D unclear. Material: PBMCs or T cells enriched from blood (not recorded which). The TCR was taken from a man aged 18 to 29 who had recovered from COVID-19. The CDR3 loop is CASSLGGWDPEAFF. The CDR3 nucleotides read TGTGCCAGCAGCTTGGGAGGGTGGGATCCTGAAGCTTTCTTT.